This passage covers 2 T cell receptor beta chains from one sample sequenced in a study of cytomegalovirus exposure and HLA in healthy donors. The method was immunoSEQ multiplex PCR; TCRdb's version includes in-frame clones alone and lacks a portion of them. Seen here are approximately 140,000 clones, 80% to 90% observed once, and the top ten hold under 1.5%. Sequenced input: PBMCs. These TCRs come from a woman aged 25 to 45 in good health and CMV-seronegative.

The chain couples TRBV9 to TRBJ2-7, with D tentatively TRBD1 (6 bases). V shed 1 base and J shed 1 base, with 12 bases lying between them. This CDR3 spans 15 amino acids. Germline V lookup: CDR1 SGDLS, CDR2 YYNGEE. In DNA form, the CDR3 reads TGTGCCAGCAGCGTAAGTCCGACAGGTTCCTACGAGCAGTACTTC. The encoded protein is CASSVSPTGSYEQYF.

The CDR3 region is CASSPAGGTYEQYF. As DNA, the CDR3 is TGTGCCAGCAGCCCAGCGGGGGGGACCTACGAGCAGTACTTC. This chain connects TRBV28 to TRBJ2-7; 10 bases map to TRBD2. Germline values: CDR1 MDHEN, CDR2 SYDVKM. V dropped 6 bases and J dropped 2; count of bases not matched to a gene: 4. The CDR3 contains 14 residues.